The 8 T cell receptor beta chains given below trace back to one sample, sequenced in a study of immune evolution from preneoplasia to lung adenocarcinoma. The data were produced by immunoSEQ multiplex PCR, yet TCRdb's version contains in-frame clones alone and is incomplete. The data hold over 3,500 clones, with 70% to 80% observed a single time. The material sequenced was FFPE minimally invasive lung adenocarcinoma tissue. The origin of the receptors is a person in their sixties or seventies with lung adenocarcinoma.

This clone was found once. The chain carries TRBV7-8 and TRBJ1-1; the D is unclear. Trimming stripped 0 bases from V and 0 bases from J, with 5 bases between. The length of the CDR3 is 14 residues. The germline V gene encodes CDR1 SGHVS and CDR2 FQNEAQ. The CDR3 loop reads CASSLAGLNTEAFF. The CDR3 region has the DNA TGTGCCAGCAGCTTAGCAGGGTTGAACACTGAAGCTTTCTTT.

The chain joins TRBV5-6 to TRBJ1-4; weak D call: TRBD1 (6 bases). Trimming pared 0 bases from V and 4 bases from J, leaving 13 bases between. This CDR3 contains 16 residues. Germline loops: CDR1 SGHDT, CDR2 YYEEEE. Written as DNA, the CDR3 is TGTGCCAGCAGCTTGGCCATGGACAGCTATAATGAAAAACTGTTTTTT. It translates to CASSLAMDSYNEKLFF.

CDR3 sequence (DNA): TGTGCCTGGAGTCCTTCCCTGGCGGGAGGGCTAAGAAACTACGAGCAGTACTTC. Amino acid sequence: CAWSPSLAGGLRNYEQYF. This chain links TRBV30 with TRBJ2-7, with 9 bases aligning to TRBD2. The V gene's germline CDR1 is GTSNPN and CDR2 SVGIG (reference sequence). Trimming took 2 bases from V and 3 from J; bases not matched to a gene: 17. This CDR3 has 18 amino acids.

The rearrangement uses TRBV7-2 and TRBJ1-1; 8 nucleotides match TRBD1. J gave up 6 bases and V 1 base, and 7 bases lay outside the gene matches. The CDR3 is 15 amino acids. Germline V gene data show CDR1 as SGHTA and CDR2 as FQGNSA. The CDR3 sequence is CASSLGRYRGAEAFF. In nucleotides, the CDR3 is TGTGCCAGCAGCTTAGGAAGATACAGGGGGGCTGAAGCTTTCTTT. Based on the CDR3 plus reference TRBV7-2 and TRBJ1-1, the full variable domain is GAGVSQSPSNKVTEKGKDVELRCDPISGHTALYWYRQSLGQGLEFLIYFQGNSAPDKSGLPSDRFSAERTGGSVSTLTIQRTQQEDSAVYLCASSLGRYRGAEAFFGQGTRLTVV.

The rearrangement joins TRBV7-9 to TRBJ2-1; D may be TRBD1 or TRBD2 (6 bases each). Germline V gives CDR1 SEHNR, CDR2 FQNEAQ (reference sequence). The CDR3 has 13 amino acids. V gave up 4 bases and J gave up 15 bases, with 19 bases separating them. CDR3 sequence: CASSSSLTGRGFF. CDR3 nucleotide sequence: TGTGCCAGCAGCTCTTCTCTAACAGGGCGGGGGTTCTTC.

This clone occurred a few times. The CDR3 spells CASSPSGQPQHF. The DNA for the CDR3 is TGTGCCAGCTCACCTTCAGGGCAGCCCCAGCATTTT. The V gene is TRBV18, the J gene TRBJ1-5, with TRBD1 as a possible D gene (5 bases). Trimming pared 3 bases from V and 7 bases from J, leaving 7 bases between. The CDR3 loop spans 12 amino acids. From germline, CDR1 is KGHSH and CDR2 LQKENI.

In its sample, this clone was seen once. The V call is TRBV7-2, the J call TRBJ2-7; the D is unclear. Germline V gene data show CDR1 as SGHTA and CDR2 as FQGNSA. The CDR3 is made up of 17 amino acids. V was trimmed by 1 base and J by 4 bases, leaving 20 bases between them. In DNA form, the CDR3 reads TGTGCCAGCAGCTTAGGGTGGCCCGGCAGGACCGATTACGAGCAGTACTTC. The encoded protein is CASSLGWPGRTDYEQYF.

This clone is labeled as large. This chain joins TRBV29-1 and TRBJ2-3; D is possibly TRBD2 (5 bases). The CDR3 consists of 15 residues. V lost 3 bases and J lost 0, with 13 bases in between. Germline values: CDR1 SQVTM, CDR2 ANQGSEA. The CDR3 coding sequence is TGCAGCGTTGACCTAGGGCGGGCTAGCACAGATACGCAGTATTTT. It encodes CSVDLGRASTDTQYF.